This T cell receptor (beta chain) emerged from a study of cytomegalovirus exposure and HLA in healthy donors. Overall study context: Most genotyped donors, around 86% of 350 to 500, had Caucasian-associated genetic ancestry.

Study-wide findings and caveats: A later analysis revealed that TCR association rates differed between HLA loci, peaking at DRB1 and bottoming out at HLA-C.

A word on this clone: Its specificity is unknown.

Unrecorded immune exposure was likely among donors, who were nominally healthy when sampled. V was clipped by 5 bases and J by 0 bases, with 13 bases between them. Germline loops: CDR1 GTSNPN, CDR2 SVGIG (reference sequence). This CDR3 has 14 amino acids. PCR amplification relied on 60 Vbeta primers (plus 13 Jbeta primers). Clones were sequenced by immunoSEQ multiplex PCR, and TCRdb holds only the in-frame ones, with some missing. Here the sample spans 94,000 or so clones, around 71% being singletons. The chain recombines TRBV30 with TRBJ1-2, with D perhaps TRBD1 (5 bases). The sequence was obtained from a man aged 60 to 75 in good health and CMV-seronegative. The source material was PBMCs. The chain's CDR3 is CAWSFGGSNYGYTF. DNA of the CDR3: TGTGCCTGGTCGTTTGGGGGGTCTAACTATGGCTACACCTTC.